Presented here are 19 T cell receptor beta chains from one specimen sequenced in a study of brain T cells in children with intractable seizures. Profiling relied on immunoSEQ multiplex PCR, and the TCRdb table lists in-frame clones only, not all of them. The sample carries roughly 80,000 clones, 90% to 95% recorded once. This material consisted of peripheral blood, taken at surgery. Receptors were obtained from a boy younger than two with tuberous sclerosis and intractable seizures.

CDR3 DNA: TGTGCCAGCAGTTACTCCGGGACAGGGTTGTACGAGCAGTACTTC. Protein: CASSYSGTGLYEQYF. The rearrangement uses TRBV6-5 and TRBJ2-7; 9 nucleotides line up with TRBD1. CDR3 length: 15 residues. CDR1 and CDR2 (germline): MNHEY, SVGAGI. Trimming cost V 0 bases and J 4 bases; bases outside gene matches: 4.

The chain employs TRBV5-6 and TRBJ2-7; no firm D call. In germline, CDR1 is SGHDT, CDR2 YYEEEE. V dropped 5 bases and J dropped 1 base, with 4 bases sitting between them. The CDR3 loop spans 11 amino acids. The CDR3 reads CASSHSYEQYF. The DNA for the CDR3 is TGTGCCAGCAGTCATTCCTACGAGCAGTACTTC.

This sequence joins TRBV19 and TRBJ1-5; D ambiguous. Looked up from germline, CDR1 is LNHDA and CDR2 is SQIVND (reference sequence). CDR3 length equals 15 residues. Trimming took off 3 bases at V and 0 bases at J, with 9 bases between the two ends. CDR3 residues: CASSIAGGSNQPQHF. CDR3 sequence (DNA): TGTGCCAGTAGTATCGCTGGAGGTAGCAATCAGCCCCAGCATTTT.

J is TRBJ2-2 and V is TRBV19; the D is unclear. The CDR3 sequence is 14 residues long. Germline V gives CDR1 LNHDA, CDR2 SQIVND (reference sequence). With 6 bases removed from V and 1 base from J, the gap between germline ends came to 9 bases. CDR3 DNA: TGTGCCAGTAGATGGGCCTGGAACACCGGGGAGCTGTTTTTT. Translated, it gives CASRWAWNTGELFF.

The rearrangement uses TRBV7-2 and TRBJ1-2; D unclear. V was shortened by 2 bases and J by 5 bases, with 6 bases between the two germline ends. This CDR3 is 12 amino acids long. Germline V CDR1 and CDR2: SGHTA, FQGNSA. CDR3 sequence (DNA): TGTGCCAGCAGCTTAATCGGATATGGCTACACCTTC. Translating gives CASSLIGYGYTF.

V usage is TRBV18 and J usage is TRBJ2-7; 8 nucleotides align to TRBD1. The CDR3 consists of 16 residues. Germline CDR1 KGHSH, CDR2 LQKENI. The V segment lost 5 bases and the J segment 0 bases; nucleotides outside the gene matches: 9. The chain's CDR3 is CASSKTGTGSSYEQYF. The CDR3 DNA reads as TGTGCCAGCTCAAAAACCGGGACAGGTAGCTCCTACGAGCAGTACTTC.

This rearrangement joins TRBV10-3 to TRBJ1-1; 8 bases map to TRBD1. V lost 4 bases and J lost 1; bases outside the gene matches: 2. Germline CDR1 ENHRY, CDR2 SYGVKD. This CDR3 region has 14 residues. Here the CDR3 reads CAISGGQGNTEAFF. CDR3 bases: TGTGCCATCAGTGGCGGACAGGGGAACACTGAAGCTTTCTTT.

The chain joins TRBV14 to TRBJ2-1; 10 positions agree with TRBD2. The CDR3 sequence is 18 residues long. From germline, CDR1 is SGHDN and CDR2 FVKESK. Trimming took 1 base from V and 1 from J; bases not matched to a gene: 7. CDR3: CASSQVERTSGSYNEQFF. Here the CDR3 DNA reads TGTGCCAGCAGCCAAGTGGAACGGACTAGCGGATCCTACAATGAGCAGTTCTTC.

This chain connects TRBV13 to TRBJ2-2, with 7 bases matching TRBD1. The CDR3 length is 17 residues. Per germline, CDR1 PRHDT and CDR2 FYEKMQ (reference sequence). Trimming at V came to 5 bases and at J to 4 bases, leaving 13 bases not matched to a gene. The chain's CDR3 is CASSTGVGTVPTGELFF. CDR3 bases: TGTGCCAGCAGCACAGGGGTCGGGACAGTCCCCACCGGGGAGCTGTTTTTT.

This rearrangement joins TRBV6-5 to TRBJ2-7; D unresolved. V lost 0 bases and J 0 bases, leaving 6 bases between the germline ends. The CDR3 is 14 residues long. Germline CDR1 is MNHEY and CDR2 is SVGAGI. CDR3 DNA: TGTGCCAGCAGTTACTCGGCATACTCCTACGAGCAGTACTTC. This gives the protein CASSYSAYSYEQYF.

This clone was recorded only once. J is TRBJ2-7 and V is TRBV11-3, with 11 bases lining up with TRBD1. This CDR3 spans 12 amino acids. The germline CDR1 and CDR2 sequences are SGHNT and YENEEA. The junction had 3 bases not matched to a gene; V was cut back by 5 bases and J by 9 bases. Written as DNA, the CDR3 is TGTGCCAGCAGCACGGACAGGGGGCCGCAGTACTTC. Translation gives CASSTDRGPQYF.

This rearrangement joins TRBV16 to TRBJ1-5; D gene unclear. The germline V gene encodes CDR1 KGHSY and CDR2 FQNENV. Trimming took 1 base from V and 1 from J, leaving 8 bases between them. This CDR3 spans 15 amino acids. The DNA for the CDR3 is TGTGCCAGCAGCCAATACCGGGTGAGCAATCAGCCCCAGCATTTT. Amino acid sequence: CASSQYRVSNQPQHF. Supplemented by reference TRBV16 and TRBJ1-5, the full variable domain reads GEEVAQTPKHLVRGEGQKAKLYCAPIKGHSYVFWYQQVLKNEFKFLISFQNENVFDETGMPKERFSAKCLPNSPCSLEIQATKLEDSAVYFCASSQYRVSNQPQHFGDGTRLSIL.

The chain combines TRBV19 with TRBJ1-5, with 8 bases lining up with TRBD1. The J segment lost 6 bases and the V segment lost 3 bases, leaving 7 bases of the junction unmatched. CDR3 length equals 15 residues. Germline V gene data show CDR1 as LNHDA and CDR2 as SQIVND (reference sequence). The CDR3 DNA reads as TGTGCCAGTAGTATGTCCCGACAGGGGCGTCAGCCCCAGCATTTT. This gives the protein CASSMSRQGRQPQHF.

The chain employs TRBV18 and TRBJ2-1, with a possible D match to TRBD1 (6 bases). The CDR3 has 17 residues. With 0 bases removed from V and 0 bases from J, the gap between germline ends came to 12 bases. Germline-derived CDR1 and CDR2 are KGHSH and LQKENI. The CDR3 region has the DNA TGTGCCAGCTCACCACCGGGACACAAGAGCTCCTACAATGAGCAGTTCTTC. This gives the protein CASSPPGHKSSYNEQFF. Complete variable domain (other parts from reference TRBV18 and TRBJ2-1): NAGVMQNPRHLVRRRGQEARLRCSPMKGHSHVYWYRQLPEEGLKFMVYLQKENIIDESGMPKERFSAEFPKEGPSILRIQQVVRGDSAAYFCASSPPGHKSSYNEQFFGPGTRLTVL.

The sample holds a few counts of this clone. The chain carries TRBV12-3 or TRBV12-4 and TRBJ1-1; the D is unclear. V dropped 6 bases and J dropped 6 bases, with 11 bases sitting between them. The CDR3 has 12 residues. CDR3: CASSGGNAEAFF. CDR3 in DNA: TGTGCCAGCAGCGGAGGTAACGCTGAAGCTTTCTTT.

The chain employs TRBV5-1 and TRBJ1-6; no firm D call. The CDR3 loop spans 15 amino acids. Germline CDR1 reads SGHRS; CDR2 reads YFSETQ. Trimming shortened V by 0 bases and J by 8 bases, and 12 bases separated the two germline ends. Here the CDR3 DNA reads TGCGCCAGCAGCTTGGTTCCCCCGCCGGATTCACCCCTCCACTTT. Its translation: CASSLVPPPDSPLHF. Full variable domain (missing parts from reference TRBV5-1 and TRBJ1-6): KAGVTQTPRYLIKTRGQQVTLSCSPISGHRSVSWYQQTPGQGLQFLFEYFSETQRNKGNFPGRFSGRQFSNSRSEMNVSTLELGDSALYLCASSLVPPPDSPLHFGNGTRLTVT.

The chain has TRBV6-5 and TRBJ2-3, with TRBD2 matching 10 bases. CDR1 MNHEY and CDR2 SVGAGI come from the germline V gene. The CDR3 is made up of 15 amino acids. V shed 7 bases, J shed 0 bases, and the junction held 4 bases outside the gene matches. The CDR3: CASNLLAGSTDTQYF. The CDR3, as DNA: TGTGCCAGCAATCTACTAGCGGGAAGCACAGATACGCAGTATTTT.

The V and J genes are TRBV30 and TRBJ1-1; D remains unclear. The germline CDR1 and CDR2 sequences are GTSNPN and SVGIG (reference sequence). The ends were cut back, 4 bases at V and 5 bases at J, with 14 bases in the middle. The CDR3 consists of 13 residues. In nucleotides, the CDR3 is TGTGCCTGGATTAAACCGGGAGTTACTGAAGCTTTCTTT. It codes for CAWIKPGVTEAFF.

The chain has TRBV5-4 and TRBJ2-2; possibly TRBD1 or TRBD2 for D (5 bases each). This CDR3 region has 16 residues. V was trimmed by 2 bases and J by 3 bases, leaving 14 bases between them. CDR1 and CDR2 (germline): SGHNT, YYREEE (reference sequence). CDR3 bases: TGTGCCAGCAGCTTTACCGGGACGGTTGACACCGGGGAGCTGTTTTTT. Translation: CASSFTGTVDTGELFF.